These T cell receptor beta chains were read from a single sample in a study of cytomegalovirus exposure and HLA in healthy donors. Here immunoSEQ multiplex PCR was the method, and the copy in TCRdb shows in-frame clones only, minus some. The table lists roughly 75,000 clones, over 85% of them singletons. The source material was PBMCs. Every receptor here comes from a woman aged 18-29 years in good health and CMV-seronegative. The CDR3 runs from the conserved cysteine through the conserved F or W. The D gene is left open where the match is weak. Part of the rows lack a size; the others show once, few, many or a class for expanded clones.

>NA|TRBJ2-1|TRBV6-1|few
CASSLLVGEGNEQFF
TGTGCCAGCAGCTTGCTAGTCGGTGAGGGCAATGAGCAGTTCTTC
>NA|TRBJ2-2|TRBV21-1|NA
CASSTKLVQGANTGELFF
TGTGCCAGCAGCACAAAATTAGTACAGGGGGCGAACACCGGGGAGCTGTTTTTT
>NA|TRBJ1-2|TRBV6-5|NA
CASTAGVSSPYTF
TGTGCCAGCACCGCGGGTGTCTCCTCCCCTTACACCTTC
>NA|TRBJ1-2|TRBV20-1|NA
CSAPHSTSF
TGCAGTGCCCCTCACAGTACATCCTTC
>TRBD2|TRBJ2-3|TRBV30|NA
CAWDTPGGAGGDTQYF
TGTGCCTGGGACACCCCCGGCGGGGCCGGGGGGGATACGCAGTATTTT
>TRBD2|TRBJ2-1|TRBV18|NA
CASSPRSASGGNEQFF
TGTGCCAGCTCACCACGGTCGGCTAGCGGGGGCAATGAGCAGTTCTTC
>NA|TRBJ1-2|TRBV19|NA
CASTDRPSGYTF
TGTGCCAGTACCGACAGGCCTAGCGGCTACACCTTC
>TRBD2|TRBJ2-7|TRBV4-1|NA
CASSQVRTSGYIWGAYEQYF
TGCGCCAGCAGCCAAGTTCGAACTAGCGGGTACATCTGGGGGGCCTACGAGCAGTACTTC
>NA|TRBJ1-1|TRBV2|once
CASSEETVNLGTEAFF
TGTGCCAGCAGTGAAGAGACAGTGAATCTTGGAACTGAAGCTTTCTTT
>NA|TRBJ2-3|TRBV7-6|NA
CASSLWQGSDTQYF
TGTGCCAGCAGCTTGTGGCAGGGCTCCGATACGCAGTATTTT
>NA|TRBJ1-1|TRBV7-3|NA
CASSFGRGVTEAFF
TGTGCCAGCAGCTTCGGCAGGGGAGTGACTGAAGCTTTCTTT
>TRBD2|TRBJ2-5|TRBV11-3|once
CASSSRAGGQETQYF
TGTGCCAGCAGCTCTCGAGCGGGGGGCCAAGAGACCCAGTACTTC
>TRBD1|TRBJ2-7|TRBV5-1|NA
CASSPGDREALEQYF
TGCGCCAGCAGCCCGGGGGACAGGGAGGCGCTCGAGCAGTACTTC
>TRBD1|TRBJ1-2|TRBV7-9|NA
CASSLGVATGAYGYTF
TGTGCCAGCAGCTTAGGCGTAGCCACAGGGGCCTATGGCTACACCTTC